Presented here are 10 T cell receptor beta chains from one specimen sequenced in a study of control samples from healthy donors and cancer patients. Method: immunoSEQ multiplex PCR; TCRdb's copy keeps in-frame clones and lacks some. The top ten hold around 6.5% of the sample, which has 350,000 to 450,000 clones, 75% to 95% seen once. Material: PBMCs. The receptors come from a man aged 35 to 55 with head and neck cancer.

The DNA for the CDR3 is TGTGCCAGCGGACTCCCCGCCGGACTTCGGGACAGGGCTCTCCCGAACACCGGGGAGCTGTTTTTT. This gives the protein CASGLPAGLRDRALPNTGELFF. The chain has TRBV28 and TRBJ2-2; TRBD1 aligns across 9 bases. This CDR3 has 22 residues. V was pared by 8 bases and J by 0 bases, with 25 bases of the junction left unmatched. CDR1 and CDR2 (germline): MDHEN, SYDVKM.

The chain carries TRBV9 and TRBJ2-7, with D tentatively TRBD2 (6 bases). Trimming removed 3 bases from V and 3 bases from J, with 13 bases in between. The length of the CDR3 is 14 residues. Germline CDR1 is SGDLS and CDR2 is YYNGEE. This CDR3 is CASSDGGIIYEQYF. The DNA for the CDR3 is TGTGCCAGCAGCGATGGCGGGATCATCTACGAGCAGTACTTC.

This clone was found a few times. This rearrangement joins TRBV28 to TRBJ1-5; the match to TRBD1 covers 10 bases. From germline, CDR1 is MDHEN and CDR2 SYDVKM. This CDR3 region has 18 residues. The V gene end was trimmed by 1 base and the J gene end by 6 bases; junction bases not matched to a gene: 12. The DNA for the CDR3 is TGTGCCAGCAGTTTATCTTGGGGGACAGGGGACGTCGGTCAGCCCCAGCATTTT. Translated, it gives CASSLSWGTGDVGQPQHF.

The chain recombines TRBV30 with TRBJ1-2, with TRBD1 as a possible D gene (5 bases). V shed 4 bases and J shed 9 bases, with 15 bases lying between them. The germline V gene encodes CDR1 GTSNPN and CDR2 SVGIG (reference sequence). The CDR3 contains 12 residues. The CDR3 loop reads CAWTLQGRRYTF. As DNA, the CDR3 is TGTGCCTGGACCCTCCAGGGTCGGCGCTACACCTTC.

The chain joins TRBV21-1 to TRBJ1-2. TRBV21-1 is reported as a pseudogene. This CDR3 is 15 amino acids long. CDR3 residues: CASSKAHKGFYGYTF. CDR3 coding DNA: TGTGCCAGCAGCAAAGCGCACAAAGGGTTCTATGGCTACACCTTC.

The genes are TRBV9 and TRBJ1-3; TRBD1 aligns across 9 bases. The V gene end was trimmed by 3 bases and the J gene end by 3 bases; junction bases not matched to a gene: 10. The CDR3 has 17 residues. From germline, CDR1 is SGDLS and CDR2 YYNGEE. The CDR3 sequence: CASSEEPGTGYGNTIYF. The CDR3 bases are TGTGCCAGCAGCGAAGAGCCCGGGACAGGGTATGGAAACACCATATATTTT.

This sequence joins TRBV28 and TRBJ1-5; 7 bases map to TRBD1. Germline V gene lookup returns CDR1 MDHEN and CDR2 SYDVKM. Trimming took 6 bases from V and 9 from J; bases not matched to a gene: 11. The CDR3 is 14 residues long. Here the CDR3 reads CASSPDATGRPQHF. DNA of the CDR3: TGTGCCAGCAGCCCGGACGCGACAGGGCGGCCCCAGCATTTT.

V and J are TRBV18 and TRBJ1-5; unclear D gene. V lost 3 bases, J lost 7 bases, and 16 bases lay in between. Per germline, CDR1 KGHSH and CDR2 LQKENI. The CDR3 is made up of 15 amino acids. DNA of the CDR3: TGTGCCAGCTCACCCTCAGAGAATCGGGAGCAGCCCCAGCATTTT. Translated, it gives CASSPSENREQPQHF.

The chain recombines TRBV19 with TRBJ1-5; 8 bases agree with TRBD1. Germline loops: CDR1 LNHDA, CDR2 SQIVND (reference sequence). The CDR3 spans 13 residues. J lost 2 bases, V lost 7 bases, and 1 base had no gene match. The DNA for the CDR3 is TGTGCCAGTAAGGGACAGGGCAATCAGCCCCAGCATTTT. Translating gives CASKGQGNQPQHF.

The chain is built from TRBV6-2 or TRBV6-3 and TRBJ2-1, with D perhaps TRBD1 (6 bases). The V gene's germline CDR1 is MNHEY and CDR2 SVGEGT. Trimming shortened V by 5 bases and J by 9 bases, and 20 bases separated the two germline ends. This CDR3 contains 15 residues. This CDR3 is CASSPTSRGSGEQFF. The CDR3, as DNA: TGTGCCAGCAGTCCGACAAGTAGGGGGTCTGGTGAGCAGTTCTTC.